This T cell receptor (beta chain) comes out of a study of blood T cell repertoires in COVID-19. Seattle enrolled patients during active infection and tracked them longitudinally. A single count supports this clone. Using immunoSEQ multiplex PCR, the repertoire was profiled, and TCRdb retains in-frame clones only, with some absent. The sample has roughly 230,000 clones, approximately 91% seen once. The CDR3 totals 15 residues. V was pared by 4 bases and J by 7 bases, with 17 bases between. Germline CDR1 reads SNHLY; CDR2 reads FYNNEI. The V call is TRBV2, the J call TRBJ1-5; unclear D gene. Sequenced input: peripheral blood. The TCR originated in a man in his thirties or forties with COVID-19, enrolled during active disease. CDR3 bases: TGTGCCAGCAGTGGGATGGGCACCAGCACCCAGCCCCAGCATTTT. Amino acid sequence: CASSGMGTSTQPQHF.